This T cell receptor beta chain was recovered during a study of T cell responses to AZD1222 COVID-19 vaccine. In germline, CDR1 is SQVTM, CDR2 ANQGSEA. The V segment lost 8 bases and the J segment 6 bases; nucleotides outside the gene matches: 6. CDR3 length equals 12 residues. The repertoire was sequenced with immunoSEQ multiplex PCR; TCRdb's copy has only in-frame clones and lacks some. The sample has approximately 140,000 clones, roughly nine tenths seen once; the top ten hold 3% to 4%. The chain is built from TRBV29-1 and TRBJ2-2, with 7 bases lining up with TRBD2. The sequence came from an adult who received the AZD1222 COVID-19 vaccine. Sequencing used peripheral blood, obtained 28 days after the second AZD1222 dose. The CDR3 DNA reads TGCAGCTCCCGGGGGGTGGCCGGGGAGCTGTTTTTT. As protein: CSSRGVAGELFF.